This T cell receptor (beta chain) appears in the sequencing data of a study of CD8 T cells in Susac syndrome. General study findings and limits: The study admitted that it had a relatively small number of individuals in its TCR sequencing and HLA analysis.

TCR beta sequences were obtained from blood CD8+ and CD4+ T cells. TEMRA cells were enriched by FACS, and CD4+ and CD8+ T cells were negatively isolated. Random-hexamer reverse transcription was applied to about 0.45 to 1 ug RNA. Coverage of TCR beta CDR3 amplification by immunoSEQ multiplex PCR extended to 54 Vbeta and 13 Jbeta. TCRdb re-derived calls from the immunoSEQ multiplex PCR reads in MiXCR, one entry per CDR3 protein. This sample has some 300,000 distinct CDR3 sequences; 70% to 90% occur once, and the top ten carry over 0.1%. A remark on this clonotype: The antigen remains undetermined.

Germline V lookup: CDR1 MDHEN, CDR2 SYDVKM. V was trimmed by 5 bases and J by 4 bases, leaving 4 bases between them. CDR3 length: 11 residues. The chain has TRBV28 and TRBJ2-3; D remains unclear. Sequenced material: CD8+ T cells from PBMCs. This clonotype was obtained from a human donor with multiple sclerosis. CDR3 in amino acids: CASSRPDTQYF. CDR3 bases: TGTGCCAGCAGTCGACCAGATACGCAGTATTTT. Full variable domain (outside the CDR3, taken from reference TRBV28 and TRBJ2-3): DVKVTQSSRYLVKRTGEKVFLECVQDMDHENMFWYRQDPGLGLRLIYFSYDVKMKEKGDIPEGYSVSREKKERFSLILESASTNQTSMYLCASSRPDTQYFGPGTRLTVL.